The rows below give T cell receptor beta chains drawn from one sample of a study of T cell responses to AZD1222 COVID-19 vaccine. Data came from immunoSEQ multiplex PCR; TCRdb stores just in-frame clones and leaves some out. This sample carries about 120,000 clones, over 90% of them seen once, and the ten largest clones take about 3%. The sample here was peripheral blood, taken 28 days after the second AZD1222 dose. Receptors were obtained from an adult who received the AZD1222 COVID-19 vaccine. CDR3s include the opening cysteine and the closing phenylalanine or tryptophan. Clone size is stated in some rows and not others, as once, few, many or a class when expanded.

>TRBV11-3|-|TRBJ2-1
CASSLQGGNEQFF
>TRBV10-1|-|TRBJ1-1
CASSESAVRRNTEAFF
>TRBV19|-|TRBJ2-5
CASGTGIQETQYF
>TRBV5-4|-|TRBJ2-7
CASSLGLAGASYEQYF
>TRBV4-2|-|TRBJ1-6
CASRALDHESPLHF
>TRBV28|-|TRBJ1-1
CASSGPRYTEAFF
>TRBV4-1|once|TRBJ1-1
CASSQPVTGGNTEAFF
>TRBV12-3/TRBV12-4|-|TRBJ1-1
CASIIPGNTEAFF
>TRBV10-3|-|TRBJ2-1
CAISGRGNEQFF
>TRBV19|-|TRBJ1-6
CASSFRDTRQNSPLHF
>TRBV2|-|TRBJ1-5
CASSVIRDYSNQPQHF
>TRBV19|-|TRBJ2-7
CASSSSYEQYF
>TRBV5-1|-|TRBJ1-1
CASSLDGHLNTEAFF
>TRBV4-1|-|TRBJ2-2
CASSQDGGDRAEPGELFF
>TRBV5-6|-|TRBJ1-2
CASSLEYGYTF
>TRBV5-1|-|TRBJ2-1
CASKDYNEQFF
>TRBV11-3|once|TRBJ2-7
CASSFDGKTSSYEQYF
>TRBV11-2|-|TRBJ1-1
CASSVGGAERNTEAFF
>TRBV2|-|TRBJ1-4
CASTRQGQGSATNEKLFF
>TRBV2|-|TRBJ1-6
CASNQDRGQYSPLHF
>TRBV18|-|TRBJ2-5
CASQAPGDRETQYF
>TRBV9|-|TRBJ1-1
CASSSRDPNTEAFF
>TRBV11-2|-|TRBJ2-1
CASMGQGFLNEQFF
>TRBV7-9|-|TRBJ2-1
CASIRPGEGYNEQFF
>TRBV28|-|TRBJ1-1
CASTLGPWEGEAFF
>TRBV6-5|once|TRBJ1-5
CASRRGGAGNQPQHF
>TRBV11-3|-|TRBJ2-3
CASSPGGSTDTQYF